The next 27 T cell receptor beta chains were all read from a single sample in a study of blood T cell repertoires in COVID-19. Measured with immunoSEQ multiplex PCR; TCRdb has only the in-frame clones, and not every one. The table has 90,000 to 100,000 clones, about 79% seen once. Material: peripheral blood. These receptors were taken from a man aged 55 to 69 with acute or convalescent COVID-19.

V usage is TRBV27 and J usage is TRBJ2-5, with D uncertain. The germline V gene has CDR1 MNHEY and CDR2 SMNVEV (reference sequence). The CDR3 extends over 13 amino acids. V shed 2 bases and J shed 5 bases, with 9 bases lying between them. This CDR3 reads CASSLAPRETQYF. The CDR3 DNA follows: TGTGCCAGCAGTTTAGCCCCCCGGGAGACCCAGTACTTC.

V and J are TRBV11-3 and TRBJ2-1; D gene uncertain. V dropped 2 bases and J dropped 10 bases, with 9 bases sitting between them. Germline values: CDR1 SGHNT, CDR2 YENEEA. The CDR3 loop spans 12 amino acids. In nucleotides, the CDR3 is TGTGCCAGCAGCTTACACGCCGGGGAGCAGTTCTTC. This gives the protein CASSLHAGEQFF.

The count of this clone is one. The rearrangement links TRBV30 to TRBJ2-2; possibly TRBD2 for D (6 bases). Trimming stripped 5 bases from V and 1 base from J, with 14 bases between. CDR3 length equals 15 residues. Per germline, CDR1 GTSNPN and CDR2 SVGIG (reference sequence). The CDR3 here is CAWSPGLWNTGELFF. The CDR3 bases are TGTGCCTGGTCTCCGGGACTCTGGAACACCGGGGAGCTGTTTTTT.

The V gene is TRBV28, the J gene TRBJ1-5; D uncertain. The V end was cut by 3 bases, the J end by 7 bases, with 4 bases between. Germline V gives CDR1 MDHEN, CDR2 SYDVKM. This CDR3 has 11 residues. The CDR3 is CASSLSQPQHF. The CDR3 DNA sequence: TGTGCCAGCAGTTTGAGCCAGCCCCAGCATTTT.

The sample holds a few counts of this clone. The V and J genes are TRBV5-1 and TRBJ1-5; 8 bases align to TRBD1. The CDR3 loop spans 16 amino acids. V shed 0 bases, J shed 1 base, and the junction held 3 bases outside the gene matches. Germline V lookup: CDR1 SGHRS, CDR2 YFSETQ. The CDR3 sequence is CASSLGTGSSNQPQHF. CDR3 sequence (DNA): TGCGCCAGCAGCTTGGGGACAGGGTCGAGCAATCAGCCCCAGCATTTT.

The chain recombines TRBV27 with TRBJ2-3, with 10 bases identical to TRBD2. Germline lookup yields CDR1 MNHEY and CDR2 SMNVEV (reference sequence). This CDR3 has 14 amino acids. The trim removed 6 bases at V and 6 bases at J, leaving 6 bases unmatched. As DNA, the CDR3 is TGTGCCAGCAGATTACAACTAGCGGGGGATACGCAGTATTTT. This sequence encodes CASRLQLAGDTQYF.

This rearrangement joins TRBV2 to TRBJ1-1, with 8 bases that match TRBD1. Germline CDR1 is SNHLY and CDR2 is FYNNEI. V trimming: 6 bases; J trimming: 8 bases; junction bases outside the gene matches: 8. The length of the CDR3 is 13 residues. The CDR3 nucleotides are TGTGCCAGCAGCGGATTCGGACAGGGCGAAGCTTTCTTT. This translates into CASSGFGQGEAFF. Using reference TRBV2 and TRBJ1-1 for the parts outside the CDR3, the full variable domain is EPEVTQTPSHQVTQMGQEVILRCVPISNHLYFYWYRQILGQKVEFLVSFYNNEISEKSEIFDDQFSVERPDGSNFTLKIRSTKLEDSAMYFCASSGFGQGEAFFGQGTRLTVV.

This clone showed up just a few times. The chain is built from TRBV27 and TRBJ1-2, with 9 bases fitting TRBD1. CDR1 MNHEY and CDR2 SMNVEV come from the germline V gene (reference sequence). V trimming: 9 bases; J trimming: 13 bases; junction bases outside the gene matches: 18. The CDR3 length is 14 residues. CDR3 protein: CARDPVLRTGVATF. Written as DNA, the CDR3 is TGTGCCAGGGACCCAGTTTTGCGGACAGGGGTAGCCACCTTC.

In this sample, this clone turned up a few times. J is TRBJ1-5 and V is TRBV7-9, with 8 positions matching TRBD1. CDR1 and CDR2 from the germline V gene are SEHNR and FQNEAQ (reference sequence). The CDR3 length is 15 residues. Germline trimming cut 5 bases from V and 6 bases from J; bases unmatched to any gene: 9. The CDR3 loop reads CASSLGQGTVQPQHF. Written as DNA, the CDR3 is TGTGCCAGCAGCCTCGGACAGGGTACAGTTCAGCCCCAGCATTTT.

CDR3 protein: CASSFGESYEQYV. In nucleotides, the CDR3 is TGTGCCAGCAGCTTCGGTGAATCCTACGAGCAGTACGTC. The gene calls are TRBV5-8 and TRBJ2-7; D unresolved. The CDR3 is 13 residues long. V lost 2 bases to trimming and J lost 1 base, with 7 bases between them. Germline V gene lookup returns CDR1 SGHTS and CDR2 YDEGEE.

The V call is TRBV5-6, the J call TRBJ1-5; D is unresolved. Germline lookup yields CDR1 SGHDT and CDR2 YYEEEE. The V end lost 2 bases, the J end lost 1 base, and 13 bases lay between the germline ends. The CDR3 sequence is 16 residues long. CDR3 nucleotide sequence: TGTGCCAGCAGCTTCTTTTCGGCCGGGAGCAATCAGCCCCAGCATTTT. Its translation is CASSFFSAGSNQPQHF.

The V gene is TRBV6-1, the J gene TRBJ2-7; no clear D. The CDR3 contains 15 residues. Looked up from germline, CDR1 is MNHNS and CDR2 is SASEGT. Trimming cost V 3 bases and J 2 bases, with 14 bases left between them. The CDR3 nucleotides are TGTGCCAGCAGTGAGAACATACGGGTACCCTACGAGCAGTACTTC. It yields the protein CASSENIRVPYEQYF.

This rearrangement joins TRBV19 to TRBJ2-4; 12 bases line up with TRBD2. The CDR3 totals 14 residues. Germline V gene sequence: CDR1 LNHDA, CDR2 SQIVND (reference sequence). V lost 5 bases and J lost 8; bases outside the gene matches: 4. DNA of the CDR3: TGTGCCAGTAGTGCTAGCGGGGGGGGAGACATTCAGTACTTC. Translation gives CASSASGGGDIQYF.

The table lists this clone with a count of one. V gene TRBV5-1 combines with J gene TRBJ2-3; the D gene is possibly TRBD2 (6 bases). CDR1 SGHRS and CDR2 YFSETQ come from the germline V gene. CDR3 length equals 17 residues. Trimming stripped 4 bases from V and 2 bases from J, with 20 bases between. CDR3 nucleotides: TGCGCCAGCAGCGTAGGGCACCGCGGGGCGTTCACAGATACGCAGTATTTT. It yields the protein CASSVGHRGAFTDTQYF.

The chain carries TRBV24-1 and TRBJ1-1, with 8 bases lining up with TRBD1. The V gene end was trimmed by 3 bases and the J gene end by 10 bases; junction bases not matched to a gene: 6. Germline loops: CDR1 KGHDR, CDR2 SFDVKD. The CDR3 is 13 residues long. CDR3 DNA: TGTGCCACCAGTGATCTGGACAGGGAGGGAGCTTTCTTT. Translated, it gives CATSDLDREGAFF.

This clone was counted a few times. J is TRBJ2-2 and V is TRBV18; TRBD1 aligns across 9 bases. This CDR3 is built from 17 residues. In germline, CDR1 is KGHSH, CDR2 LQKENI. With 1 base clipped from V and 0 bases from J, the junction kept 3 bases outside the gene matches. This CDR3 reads CASSPQGQGTNTGELFF. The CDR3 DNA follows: TGTGCCAGCTCACCACAGGGACAGGGAACGAACACCGGGGAGCTGTTTTTT.

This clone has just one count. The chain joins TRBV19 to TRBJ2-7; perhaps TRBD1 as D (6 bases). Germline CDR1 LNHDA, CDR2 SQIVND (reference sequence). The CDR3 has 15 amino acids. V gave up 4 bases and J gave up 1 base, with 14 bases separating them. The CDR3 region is CASSTSTGPSYEQYF. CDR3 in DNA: TGTGCCAGTAGTACCTCGACAGGACCTTCCTACGAGCAGTACTTC.

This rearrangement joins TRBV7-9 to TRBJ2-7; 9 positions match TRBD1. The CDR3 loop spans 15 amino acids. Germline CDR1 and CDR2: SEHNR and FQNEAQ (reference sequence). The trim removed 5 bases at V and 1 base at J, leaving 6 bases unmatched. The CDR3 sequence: CASSLRDRVSYEQYV. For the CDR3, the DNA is TGTGCCAGCAGCCTCCGGGACAGGGTGTCCTACGAGCAGTACGTC.

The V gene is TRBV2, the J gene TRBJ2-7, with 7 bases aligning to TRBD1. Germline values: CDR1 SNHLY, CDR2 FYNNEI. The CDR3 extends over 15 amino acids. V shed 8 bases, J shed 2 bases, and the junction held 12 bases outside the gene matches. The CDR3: CASENTQGSPYEQYF. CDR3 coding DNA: TGTGCCAGCGAAAACACACAGGGGTCCCCCTACGAGCAGTACTTC.

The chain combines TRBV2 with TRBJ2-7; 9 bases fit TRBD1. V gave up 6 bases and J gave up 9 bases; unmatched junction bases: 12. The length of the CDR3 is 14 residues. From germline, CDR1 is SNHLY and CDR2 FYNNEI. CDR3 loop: CASRSGTGTGRQYV. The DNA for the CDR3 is TGTGCCAGCAGGTCCGGGACAGGGACCGGGAGGCAGTACGTC.

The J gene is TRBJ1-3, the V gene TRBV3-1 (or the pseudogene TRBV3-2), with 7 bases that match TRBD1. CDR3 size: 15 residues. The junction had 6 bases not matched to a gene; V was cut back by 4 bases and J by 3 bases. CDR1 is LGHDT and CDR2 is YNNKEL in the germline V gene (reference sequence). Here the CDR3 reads CASSLPAGGGNTIYF. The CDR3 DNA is TGTGCCAGCAGCCTCCCCGCAGGGGGTGGAAACACCATATATTTT.

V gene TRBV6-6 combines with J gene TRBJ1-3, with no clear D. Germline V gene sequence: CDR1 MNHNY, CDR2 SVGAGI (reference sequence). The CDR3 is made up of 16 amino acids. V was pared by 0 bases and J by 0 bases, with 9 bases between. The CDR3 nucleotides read TGTGCCAGCAGTTACTCGGGCCCCGACTCTGGAAACACCATATATTTT. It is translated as CASSYSGPDSGNTIYF.

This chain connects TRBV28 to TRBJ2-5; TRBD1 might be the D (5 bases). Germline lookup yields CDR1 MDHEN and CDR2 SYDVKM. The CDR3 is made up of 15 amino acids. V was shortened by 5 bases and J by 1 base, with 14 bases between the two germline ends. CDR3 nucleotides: TGTGCCAGCAGTATCTCTAGGGGATCCCAAGAGACCCAGTACTTC. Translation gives CASSISRGSQETQYF.

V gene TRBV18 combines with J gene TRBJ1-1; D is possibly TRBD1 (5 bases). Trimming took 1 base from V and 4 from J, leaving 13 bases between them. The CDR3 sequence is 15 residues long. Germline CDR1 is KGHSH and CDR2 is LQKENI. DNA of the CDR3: TGTGCCAGCTCACCACGGGCAGGGTCGGCCACTGAAGCTTTCTTT. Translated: CASSPRAGSATEAFF.

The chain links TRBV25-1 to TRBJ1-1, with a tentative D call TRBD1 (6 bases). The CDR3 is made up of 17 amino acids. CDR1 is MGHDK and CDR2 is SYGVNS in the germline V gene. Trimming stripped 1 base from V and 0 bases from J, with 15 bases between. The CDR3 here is CASSESGARGMNTEAFF. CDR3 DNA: TGTGCCAGCAGTGAATCGGGCGCAAGGGGGATGAACACTGAAGCTTTCTTT.

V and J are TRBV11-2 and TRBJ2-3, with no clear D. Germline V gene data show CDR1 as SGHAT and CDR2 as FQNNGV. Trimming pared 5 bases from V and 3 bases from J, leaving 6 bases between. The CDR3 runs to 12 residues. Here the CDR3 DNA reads TGTGCCAGCAGCGTGTCGACAGATACGCAGTATTTT. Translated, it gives CASSVSTDTQYF.

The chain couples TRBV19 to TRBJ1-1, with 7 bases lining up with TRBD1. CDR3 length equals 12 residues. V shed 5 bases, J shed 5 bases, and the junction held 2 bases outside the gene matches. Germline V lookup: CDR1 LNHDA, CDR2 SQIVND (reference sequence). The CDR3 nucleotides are TGTGCCAGTAGTGAACAGGGGACTGAAGCTTTCTTT. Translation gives CASSEQGTEAFF. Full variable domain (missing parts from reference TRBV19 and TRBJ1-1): DGGITQSPKYLFRKEGQNVTLSCEQNLNHDAMYWYRQDPGQGLRLIYYSQIVNDFQKGDIAEGYSVSREKKESFPLTVTSAQKNPTAFYLCASSEQGTEAFFGQGTRLTVV.